The 8 T cell receptor beta chains listed next were all sequenced from one sample in a study of blood T cell repertoires in COVID-19. This table comes from immunoSEQ multiplex PCR, and its TCRdb copy is limited to in-frame clones, with some not included. The sample has approximately 37,000 clones; around 92% are singletons. The material sequenced was peripheral blood. These receptors originate from a woman aged 80 or older with acute or convalescent COVID-19.

The chain couples TRBV9 to TRBJ2-1, with 7 bases aligning to TRBD2. CDR1 and CDR2 (germline): SGDLS, YYNGEE. V lost 4 bases, J lost 0 bases, and 4 bases stayed unmatched. CDR3 size: 15 residues. The CDR3 region is CASSKTSSSYNEQFF. CDR3 DNA: TGTGCCAGCAGCAAGACTAGCAGCTCCTACAATGAGCAGTTCTTC.

CDR3 in amino acids: CASSLQGYSPLHF. The CDR3 DNA reads TGTGCCAGCAGCCTCCAGGGTTATTCACCCCTCCACTTT. J is TRBJ1-6 and V is TRBV11-1, with D possibly matching TRBD1 (5 bases). Germline V gene sequence: CDR1 SGHAT, CDR2 FQDESV (reference sequence). Trimming removed 5 bases at V and 8 bases at J, with 10 bases between. This CDR3 is built from 13 residues.

In its sample, this clone was seen a few times. The chain has TRBV20-1 and TRBJ1-2; D is unresolved. Germline V lookup: CDR1 DFQATT, CDR2 SNEGSKA (reference sequence). There are 13 residues in the CDR3. Trimming shortened V by 3 bases and J by 0 bases, and 8 bases separated the two germline ends. This CDR3 is CSASQRPNYGYTF. The DNA for the CDR3 is TGCAGTGCTAGTCAGCGGCCTAACTATGGCTACACCTTC.

This clone was picked up one time. The rearrangement joins TRBV7-9 to TRBJ2-6; D remains unclear. V gave up 2 bases and J gave up 1 base, with 15 bases separating them. This CDR3 is built from 18 residues. Germline V gene data show CDR1 as SEHNR and CDR2 as FQNEAQ (reference sequence). The CDR3 DNA sequence: TGTGCCAGCAGCTTAACCAGAGGTCAACTGTCTGGGGCCAACGTCCTGACTTTC. It specifies CASSLTRGQLSGANVLTF.

The chain links TRBV6-5 to TRBJ1-1; TRBD1 is a possible D gene (5 bases). This CDR3 region has 14 residues. V dropped 6 bases and J dropped 4 bases, with 15 bases sitting between them. CDR1 and CDR2 (germline): MNHEY, SVGAGI. The DNA for the CDR3 is TGTGCCAGCAGCGTCCTTCAGGGAGGCACTGAAGCTTTCTTT. It translates to CASSVLQGGTEAFF.

V is TRBV5-5 and J is TRBJ2-2, with D perhaps TRBD2 (5 bases). Trimming removed 6 bases from V and 6 bases from J, with 12 bases in between. The length of the CDR3 is 13 residues. Germline CDR1 reads SGHKS; CDR2 reads YYEKEE (reference sequence). CDR3 loop: CASNTRGSGELFF. The CDR3 region has the DNA TGTGCCAGCAACACTCGGGGTTCCGGGGAGCTGTTTTTT.

The genes are TRBV7-8 and TRBJ2-2; no reliable D call. CDR3 length: 14 amino acids. V was pared by 3 bases and J by 3 bases, with 8 bases between. Per germline, CDR1 SGHVS and CDR2 FQNEAQ. The CDR3 protein is CASSFDTYTGELFF. DNA for the CDR3: TGTGCCAGCAGCTTCGATACTTACACCGGGGAGCTGTTTTTT.

Here the CDR3 reads CASSKDRVPGNTIYF. As DNA, the CDR3 is TGTGCCAGCAGCAAGGACAGGGTCCCTGGAAACACCATATATTTT. This sequence joins TRBV11-2 and TRBJ1-3, with TRBD1 matching over 8 bases. Germline CDR1 and CDR2: SGHAT and FQNNGV. CDR3 length equals 15 residues. Unmatched junction bases numbered 5, after V lost 5 bases and J lost 2 bases.